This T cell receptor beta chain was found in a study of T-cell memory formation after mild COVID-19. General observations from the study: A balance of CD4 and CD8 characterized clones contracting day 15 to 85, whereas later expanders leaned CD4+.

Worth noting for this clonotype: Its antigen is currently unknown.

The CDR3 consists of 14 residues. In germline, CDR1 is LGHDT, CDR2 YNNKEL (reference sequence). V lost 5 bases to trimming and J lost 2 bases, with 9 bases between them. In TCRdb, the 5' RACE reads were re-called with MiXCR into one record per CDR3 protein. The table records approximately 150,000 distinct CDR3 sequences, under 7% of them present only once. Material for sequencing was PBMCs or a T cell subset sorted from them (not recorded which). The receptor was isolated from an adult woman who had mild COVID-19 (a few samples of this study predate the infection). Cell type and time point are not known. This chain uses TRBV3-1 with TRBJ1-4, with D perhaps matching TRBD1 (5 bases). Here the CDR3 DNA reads TGTGCCAGCAGCTACAGGAGGACTAATGAAAAACTGTTTTTT. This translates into CASSYRRTNEKLFF. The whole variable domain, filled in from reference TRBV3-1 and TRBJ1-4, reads DTAVSQTPKYLVTQMGNDKSIKCEQNLGHDTMYWYKQDSKKFLKIMFSYNNKELIINETVPNRFSPKSPDKAHLNLHINSLELGDSAVYFCASSYRRTNEKLFFGSGTQLSVL.